This paragraph reports one TCR beta chain. Source study methods: Amplification with reference gene primers provided the estimates of nucleated cell counts. Profiling relied on immunoSEQ multiplex PCR, and the TCRdb table lists in-frame clones only, not all of them. V, J and clone size derive from that table, while D and trimming were established from the DNA sequence. There are 150,000 to 170,000 clones in the sample; around 85% occur only once, and 25% to 30% lies in the top ten. The sample comes from a study of blood T cell repertoires in COVID-19. In the study overall: Acute and convalescent COVID-19 specimens originated in the United States, Italy and Spain. T cells, B-cell-depleted T cells, or PBMCs supplied cDNA or gDNA.

Germline-derived CDR1 and CDR2 are LNHDA and SQIVND (reference sequence). The CDR3 length is 15 residues. V lost 7 bases and J lost 2; bases outside the gene matches: 9. The sequenced material came from peripheral blood. The sequence was obtained from an older woman with acute or convalescent COVID-19. The V gene is TRBV19, the J gene TRBJ1-1; TRBD1 agrees at 8 bases. The CDR3 DNA sequence: TGTGCCAGTATCGTGACAGGGGTTCGAAACACTGAAGCTTTCTTT. Translating gives CASIVTGVRNTEAFF. The full variable domain, rest sourced from reference TRBV19 and TRBJ1-1, is DGGITQSPKYLFRKEGQNVTLSCEQNLNHDAMYWYRQDPGQGLRLIYYSQIVNDFQKGDIAEGYSVSREKKESFPLTVTSAQKNPTAFYLCASIVTGVRNTEAFFGQGTRLTVV.